Shown below are 15 T cell receptor beta chains from a single sample sequenced in a study of cytomegalovirus exposure and HLA in healthy donors. A multiplex PCR was run with 60 Vbeta primers and 13 Jbeta primers. Profiling relied on immunoSEQ multiplex PCR, and the TCRdb table lists in-frame clones only, not all of them. The table includes about 200,000 clones, 86% detected once. Sequenced material: PBMCs. These TCRs come from a woman aged 25 to 39 in good health and CMV-seronegative.

The V call is TRBV5-1, the J call TRBJ2-7, with D possibly TRBD2 on 7 matching bases. V lost 5 bases to trimming and J lost 5 bases, with 23 bases between them. The CDR3 sequence is 16 residues long. Germline V gives CDR1 SGHRS, CDR2 YFSETQ. This CDR3 is CASRREGGRVGNEQYF. The CDR3 region has the DNA TGCGCCAGCAGAAGAGAGGGGGGGCGAGTCGGAAACGAGCAGTACTTC.

The chain links TRBV5-1 to TRBJ2-1; TRBD2 agrees at 7 bases. The germline CDR1 and CDR2 sequences are SGHRS and YFSETQ. The CDR3 contains 14 residues. J was trimmed by 8 bases and V by 0 bases; bases with no gene match: 5. The CDR3: CASSLAGGPHEQFF. The DNA for the CDR3 is TGCGCCAGCAGCTTGGCGGGAGGTCCCCATGAGCAGTTCTTC. Full variable domain (remainder filled in from reference TRBV5-1 and TRBJ2-1): KAGVTQTPRYLIKTRGQQVTLSCSPISGHRSVSWYQQTPGQGLQFLFEYFSETQRNKGNFPGRFSGRQFSNSRSEMNVSTLELGDSALYLCASSLAGGPHEQFFGPGTRLTVL.

This rearrangement joins TRBV5-4 to TRBJ1-2; a possible D gene is TRBD1 (5 bases). Germline CDR1 and CDR2: SGHNT and YYREEE (reference sequence). The V gene lost 0 bases and the J gene lost 4 bases, with 10 bases spanning the gap. CDR3 length equals 14 residues. The CDR3 loop reads CASSLDLGGYGYTF. The CDR3 DNA follows: TGTGCCAGCAGCTTGGACTTGGGGGGCTATGGCTACACCTTC.

The genes are TRBV6-5 and TRBJ1-1; D not certain. Trimming cost V 2 bases and J 1 base, with 8 bases left between them. Germline V gives CDR1 MNHEY, CDR2 SVGAGI. The CDR3 has 14 amino acids. CDR3 coding DNA: TGTGCCAGCAGTTACCAACCGGGGAACACTGAAGCTTTCTTT. This sequence encodes CASSYQPGNTEAFF.

The rearrangement joins TRBV10-2 to TRBJ2-5; no reliable D call. V was pared by 0 bases and J by 5 bases, with 4 bases between. Germline values: CDR1 WSHSY, CDR2 SAAADI. The CDR3 is made up of 12 amino acids. CDR3 protein: CASSESPETQYF. In nucleotides, the CDR3 is TGCGCCAGCAGTGAGTCCCCGGAGACCCAGTACTTC.

CDR3 nucleotide sequence: TGTGCCAGCAGCCCCACTAGCGACTTCCCCTACGAGCAGTACTTC. This gives the protein CASSPTSDFPYEQYF. The chain links TRBV9 to TRBJ2-7, with 7 bases that match TRBD2. Germline values: CDR1 SGDLS, CDR2 YYNGEE. Germline trimming cut 4 bases from V and 2 bases from J; bases unmatched to any gene: 9. The CDR3 contains 15 residues.

The rearrangement links TRBV19 to TRBJ2-1; 9 bases match TRBD2. The CDR3 runs 14 residues. The junction had 5 bases not matched to a gene; V was cut back by 3 bases and J by 8 bases. Germline V gene sequence: CDR1 LNHDA, CDR2 SQIVND (reference sequence). The CDR3 spells CASSIVAGAHEQFF. The DNA of the CDR3 is TGTGCCAGTAGTATCGTAGCGGGGGCTCATGAGCAGTTCTTC.

DNA of the CDR3: TGTGCCAGCCGGGACAGGGGTTTCTTGAGCGGGAGAACAGATACGCAGTATTTT. Translation gives CASRDRGFLSGRTDTQYF. The chain combines TRBV7-9 with TRBJ2-3, with 10 nucleotides matching TRBD1. J gave up 3 bases and V 8 bases, and 17 bases lay outside the gene matches. CDR1 SEHNR and CDR2 FQNEAQ come from the germline V gene (reference sequence). CDR3 length: 18 amino acids. The full variable domain, with the rest looked up from reference TRBV7-9 and TRBJ2-3, is DTGVSQNPRHKITKRGQNVTFRCDPISEHNRLYWYRQTLGQGPEFLTYFQNEAQLEKSRLLSDRFSAERPKGSFSTLEIQRTEQGDSAMYLCASRDRGFLSGRTDTQYFGPGTRLTVL.

Only a few counts were recorded for this clone. This chain links TRBV5-4 with TRBJ2-5, with 7 bases lining up with TRBD1. The CDR3 is made up of 15 amino acids. Losses at the gene ends were 0 bases for V and 5 bases for J; bases not matched to a gene: 7. Germline V lookup: CDR1 SGHNT, CDR2 YYREEE (reference sequence). CDR3 sequence: CASSLEGALRETQYF. CDR3 DNA: TGTGCCAGCAGCTTGGAGGGGGCGCTGAGGGAGACCCAGTACTTC.

The V gene is TRBV4-1, the J gene TRBJ2-3, with 8 bases lining up with TRBD2. CDR1 is MGHRA and CDR2 is YSYEKL in the germline V gene. J lost 3 bases, V lost 3 bases, and 5 bases had no gene match. There are 15 residues in the CDR3. CDR3 in amino acids: CASSQAGGRTDTQYF. CDR3 DNA: TGCGCCAGCAGCCAGGCGGGGGGTCGAACAGATACGCAGTATTTT.

The chain uses TRBV5-1 and TRBJ2-5; D perhaps matches TRBD2 (5 bases). Germline assignment: CDR1 SGHRS and CDR2 YFSETQ. The V gene lost 2 bases and the J gene lost 5 bases, with 10 bases spanning the gap. The CDR3 runs to 13 residues. The CDR3 nucleotides read TGCGCCAGCAGCTTAGAGGGATGGGAGACCCAGTACTTC. This encodes CASSLEGWETQYF.

This clone was seen a handful of times. The chain has TRBV5-1 and TRBJ2-5; D is unresolved. V lost 0 bases and J 0 bases, leaving 6 bases between the germline ends. This CDR3 region has 14 residues. Germline V gives CDR1 SGHRS, CDR2 YFSETQ. This chain's CDR3 is CASSLDQYQETQYF. CDR3 in DNA: TGCGCCAGCAGCTTGGACCAGTACCAAGAGACCCAGTACTTC.

This chain uses TRBV2 with TRBJ1-5, with D uncertain. Germline-derived CDR1 and CDR2 are SNHLY and FYNNEI. This CDR3 is built from 14 residues. Trimming pared 5 bases from V and 4 bases from J, leaving 12 bases between. CDR3 sequence reads: CASSKSRGNQPQHF. The CDR3 DNA reads TGTGCCAGCAGTAAATCCCGAGGGAATCAGCCCCAGCATTTT.

CDR3 amino acids: CASSLGAGKGSSYEQYF. The CDR3 bases are TGTGCCAGCAGCTTGGGCGCGGGGAAAGGGAGCTCCTACGAGCAGTACTTC. This chain uses TRBV5-4 with TRBJ2-7; TRBD2 is a possible D gene (6 bases). The germline gives CDR1 SGHNT, CDR2 YYREEE (reference sequence). The CDR3 contains 17 residues. The germline V and J ends were trimmed by 0 bases and 0 bases, with 16 bases remaining between them.

This chain connects TRBV7-8 to TRBJ2-7; TRBD2 aligns across 11 bases. Germline-derived CDR1 and CDR2 are SGHVS and FQNEAQ. Trimming took 3 bases from V and 0 from J; bases not matched to a gene: 1. CDR3 length: 15 amino acids. This CDR3 reads CASSFGTSGSYEQYF. DNA of the CDR3: TGTGCCAGCAGCTTTGGGACTAGCGGCTCCTACGAGCAGTACTTC.